Below are 20 T cell receptor beta chains sequenced from a single sample in a study of OX40 agonist ivuxolimab in advanced cancers. Profiled with immunoSEQ multiplex PCR; TCRdb holds only in-frame clones, not every one. Altogether around 35,000 clones are present, 70% to 80% being singletons, with the ten largest covering less than 25%. This sample comprised CD4+ or CD8+ T cells sorted from blood, obtained in a trial of the OX40 agonist ivuxolimab. Receptor source: an adult with an advanced solid tumor such as melanoma, head and neck, liver or kidney cancer.

This clone was counted ten times or more. The chain recombines TRBV30 with TRBJ2-1; 8 nucleotides agree with TRBD1. Germline values: CDR1 GTSNPN, CDR2 SVGIG (reference sequence). This CDR3 is 17 amino acids long. With 0 bases clipped from V and 3 bases from J, the junction kept 10 bases outside the gene matches. The CDR3 region has the DNA TGTGCCTGGAGTGTACCTCTCCGGGGACAGGACTACAATGAGCAGTTCTTC. Protein sequence: CAWSVPLRGQDYNEQFF.

This chain links TRBV6-6 with TRBJ2-7; D gene ambiguous. The CDR3 extends over 14 amino acids. Deletions cut 6 bases from V and 6 bases from J, with 18 bases between. Per germline, CDR1 MNHNY and CDR2 SVGAGI (reference sequence). The DNA for the CDR3 is TGTGCCAGCAGGGACGACATCAACTTCTCCGAGCAGTACTTC. Translation gives CASRDDINFSEQYF.

This clone was observed once. V usage is TRBV29-1 and J usage is TRBJ1-2, with D perhaps TRBD1 (6 bases). V lost 0 bases and J 4 bases, leaving 9 bases between the germline ends. CDR3 length: 13 residues. Looked up from germline, CDR1 is SQVTM and CDR2 is ANQGSEA. The CDR3 DNA reads TGCAGCGTTGAAGATTCGACAGGCTATGGCTACACCTTC. This translates into CSVEDSTGYGYTF.

This clone was counted between two and nine times. The chain uses TRBV4-1 and TRBJ2-7, with 7 bases lining up with TRBD2. Trimming cost V 0 bases and J 3 bases; bases outside gene matches: 5. The CDR3 spans 15 residues. Germline CDR1 and CDR2: MGHRA and YSYEKL. DNA for the CDR3: TGCGCCAGCAGCCAAGATTCGTGGACTAGCTACGAGCAGTACTTC. Its protein is CASSQDSWTSYEQYF.

CDR3 nucleotide sequence: TGTGCCAGCAGGTTTAGCACAGATACGCAGTATTTT. Its translation: CASRFSTDTQYF. The V gene is TRBV7-2, the J gene TRBJ2-3; D is ambiguous. V lost 6 bases and J 0 bases, leaving 4 bases between the germline ends. Germline V lookup: CDR1 SGHTA, CDR2 FQGNSA. The CDR3 contains 12 residues. Filled out from reference TRBV7-2 and TRBJ2-3, the complete variable domain reads GAGVSQSPSNKVTEKGKDVELRCDPISGHTALYWYRQSLGQGLEFLIYFQGNSAPDKSGLPSDRFSAERTGGSVSTLTIQRTQQEDSAVYLCASRFSTDTQYFGPGTRLTVL.

The sample holds one count of this clone. This sequence joins TRBV4-3 and TRBJ1-1, with D possibly matching TRBD1 (6 bases). The CDR3 is made up of 15 amino acids. Trimming shortened V by 3 bases and J by 0 bases, and 11 bases separated the two germline ends. Germline lookup yields CDR1 LGHNA and CDR2 YSLEER. The CDR3 nucleotides read TGCGCCAGCAGCCAGATGGACAGTATGAACACTGAAGCTTTCTTT. Translation gives CASSQMDSMNTEAFF.

The gene calls are TRBV7-6 and TRBJ2-7; a possible D gene is TRBD2 (7 bases). Trimming left V 4 bases short and J 7 bases short, with 14 bases between. CDR1 is SGHVS and CDR2 is FNYEAQ in the germline V gene. The CDR3 totals 13 residues. CDR3 coding DNA: TGTGCCAGCAGCTGGGCGGGGGCAGGGGAGCAGTACTTC. Translating it yields CASSWAGAGEQYF.

The chain links TRBV28 to TRBJ2-3, with no clear D. CDR1 and CDR2 from the germline V gene are MDHEN and SYDVKM. This CDR3 contains 17 residues. V shed 4 bases and J shed 2 bases, with 19 bases lying between them. CDR3 sequence: CASSWAPLDWDTDTQYF. The CDR3 DNA is TGTGCCAGCAGTTGGGCCCCTTTAGACTGGGACACAGATACGCAGTATTTT.

In the case of this clone: Other DNA sequences in the same sample also yield this CDR3. The V gene is TRBV4-1, the J gene TRBJ2-7; the D call may be TRBD1 or TRBD2 (5 bases each). This CDR3 is built from 14 residues. The V gene's germline CDR1 is MGHRA and CDR2 YSYEKL. Between the trimmed V and J ends, which lost 4 bases and 0 bases, there was a span of 10 bases. The CDR3 loop reads CASSPRDPSYEQYF. The CDR3 coding sequence is TGCGCCAGCAGCCCCCGGGACCCCTCCTACGAGCAGTACTTC.

V and J are TRBV9 and TRBJ2-2; D not resolved. The germline CDR1 and CDR2 sequences are SGDLS and YYNGEE. There are 14 residues in the CDR3. Trimming pared 3 bases from V and 2 bases from J, leaving 8 bases between. CDR3 loop: CASSDGPNTGELFF. The CDR3, as DNA: TGTGCCAGCAGCGACGGGCCCAACACCGGGGAGCTGTTTTTT.

This chain links TRBV7-9 with TRBJ1-4, with TRBD1 as a possible D gene (6 bases). CDR1 and CDR2 from the germline V gene are SEHNR and FQNEAQ (reference sequence). The CDR3 covers 15 residues. V gave up 5 bases and J gave up 5 bases, with 15 bases separating them. In nucleotides, the CDR3 is TGTGCCAGCAGCCCCCAGGGGAGGGCAAATGAAAAACTGTTTTTT. Protein sequence: CASSPQGRANEKLFF.

DNA of the CDR3: TGTGCCAGCAGCTGGGGGAGCGGGGAGCAGTTCTTC. This encodes CASSWGSGEQFF. This chain connects TRBV7-3 to TRBJ2-1; perhaps TRBD2 as D (6 bases). CDR1 and CDR2 from the germline V gene are SGHTA and FQGTGA. Trimming pared 4 bases from V and 10 bases from J, leaving 11 bases between. The CDR3 is 12 residues long.

The V and J genes are TRBV19 and TRBJ2-7, with D possibly called TRBD1 or TRBD2 (5 bases each). Germline-derived CDR1 and CDR2 are LNHDA and SQIVND (reference sequence). The CDR3 consists of 13 residues. V shed 10 bases and J shed 3 bases, with 16 bases lying between them. CDR3 amino acids: CATRGDGFYEQYF. The CDR3 DNA is TGTGCCACCCGGGGCGACGGTTTCTACGAGCAGTACTTC. Combining the CDR3 with reference TRBV19 and TRBJ2-7 gives the whole variable domain DGGITQSPKYLFRKEGQNVTLSCEQNLNHDAMYWYRQDPGQGLRLIYYSQIVNDFQKGDIAEGYSVSREKKESFPLTVTSAQKNPTAFYLCATRGDGFYEQYFGPGTRLTVT.

The V and J genes are TRBV9 and TRBJ1-1; the D is unclear. Germline CDR1 SGDLS, CDR2 YYNGEE. Trimming shortened V by 4 bases and J by 3 bases, and 7 bases separated the two germline ends. The CDR3 consists of 12 residues. CDR3 loop: CASSSLHTEAFF. The CDR3 bases are TGTGCCAGCAGCTCCCTTCACACTGAAGCTTTCTTT.

This chain links TRBV7-9 with TRBJ2-7; D not resolved. This CDR3 has 11 amino acids. Germline values: CDR1 SEHNR, CDR2 FQNEAQ (reference sequence). Trimming pared 5 bases from V and 4 bases from J, leaving 6 bases between. As DNA, the CDR3 is TGTGCCAGCAGCCCGTCGTACGAGCAGTACTTC. It is translated as CASSPSYEQYF. Variable domain in full (rest from reference TRBV7-9 and TRBJ2-7): DTGVSQNPRHKITKRGQNVTFRCDPISEHNRLYWYRQTLGQGPEFLTYFQNEAQLEKSRLLSDRFSAERPKGSFSTLEIQRTEQGDSAMYLCASSPSYEQYFGPGTRLTVT.

J is TRBJ1-5 and V is TRBV10-3, with a tentative D call TRBD1 (6 bases). The V gene's germline CDR1 is ENHRY and CDR2 SYGVKD. This CDR3 region has 13 residues. Trimming cost V 10 bases and J 6 bases, with 16 bases left between them. CDR3 residues: CATLGGVGQPQHF. In nucleotides, the CDR3 is TGTGCCACCCTAGGGGGGGTTGGTCAGCCCCAGCATTTT.

This chain uses TRBV7-9 with TRBJ1-2, with D possibly being TRBD1 (6 bases). CDR3 size: 14 residues. The ends were cut back, 7 bases at V and 1 base at J, with 13 bases in the middle. Germline CDR1 and CDR2: SEHNR and FQNEAQ (reference sequence). The CDR3 DNA sequence: TGTGCCAGCACCCCCCCAGGGGATAACTATGGCTACACCTTC. It translates to CASTPPGDNYGYTF.

This rearrangement joins TRBV18 to TRBJ2-7; D gene unclear. Trimming removed 2 bases from V and 7 bases from J, with 12 bases in between. Germline V gene sequence: CDR1 KGHSH, CDR2 LQKENI. This CDR3 spans 13 amino acids. CDR3 protein: CASSPAVSWEQYF. In nucleotides, the CDR3 is TGTGCCAGCTCACCAGCCGTGAGTTGGGAGCAGTACTTC.

This chain connects TRBV27 to TRBJ2-5, with 7 bases that match TRBD1. The CDR3 has 20 amino acids. The J segment lost 1 base and the V segment lost 2 bases, leaving 19 bases of the junction unmatched. From germline, CDR1 is MNHEY and CDR2 SMNVEV (reference sequence). The CDR3 nucleotides read TGTGCCAGCAGTTTAACGCCCATCGACGCACAGGGGCCAACCCAAGAGACCCAGTACTTC. Its translation is CASSLTPIDAQGPTQETQYF.

The V and J genes are TRBV6-1 and TRBJ2-1, with 9 bases that match TRBD2. The CDR3 covers 16 residues. V lost 1 base and J lost 1; bases outside the gene matches: 2. Germline values: CDR1 MNHNS, CDR2 SASEGT. The CDR3 sequence: CASSEGAGGSYNEQFF. For the CDR3, the DNA is TGTGCCAGCAGTGAAGGGGCGGGAGGGTCCTACAATGAGCAGTTCTTC.